This TCR beta chain originates from a study of cytomegalovirus exposure and HLA in healthy donors. This PCR relied on a set of 60 Vbeta primers and 13 Jbeta primers. The method was immunoSEQ multiplex PCR; TCRdb's version includes in-frame clones alone and lacks a portion of them. The sample yields around 150,000 clones, roughly 85% seen once. In regard to this clone: The antigen remains unidentified.

General study results and limits: The authors assumed roughly uniform sequencing depth across donors for presence/absence analyses.

CDR1 is MNHNS and CDR2 is SASEGT in the germline V gene. The CDR3 totals 12 residues. Trimming cost V 2 bases and J 13 bases; bases outside gene matches: 8. The chain has TRBV6-1 and TRBJ2-7; TRBD2 agrees at 7 bases. Sequenced input: PBMCs. The clonotype comes from a man between 18 and 29 years old in good health and CMV-seropositive. CDR3 in DNA: TGTGCCAGCAGTGAACTGTCGGGGGGTTGTTACTTC. Protein sequence: CASSELSGGCYF.